Shown below are 23 T cell receptor beta chains from a single sample sequenced in a study of blood T cell repertoires in COVID-19. The repertoire was sequenced with immunoSEQ multiplex PCR; TCRdb's copy has only in-frame clones and lacks some. The sample lists 130,000 to 150,000 clones; 84% were seen once. The sample comprised peripheral blood. The receptors originated from a human donor in a cohort sampled during active COVID-19.

J is TRBJ2-1 and V is TRBV7-3; no firm D call. The germline gives CDR1 SGHTA, CDR2 FQGTGA. The CDR3 is made up of 13 amino acids. The V end lost 2 bases, the J end lost 5 bases, and 7 bases lay between the germline ends. The chain's CDR3 is CASSLSTDNEQFF. The CDR3 DNA is TGTGCCAGCAGCTTATCGACTGACAATGAGCAGTTCTTC.

The chain carries TRBV18 and TRBJ2-1, with 7 nucleotides matching TRBD2. CDR1 and CDR2 from the germline V gene are KGHSH and LQKENI. The CDR3 sequence is 14 residues long. Losses at the gene ends were 6 bases for V and 5 bases for J; bases not matched to a gene: 7. The CDR3 bases are TGTGCCAGCTCTCGGGGGGAGACAAACAATGAGCAGTTCTTC. Its translation: CASSRGETNNEQFF.

The chain carries TRBV7-3 and TRBJ2-1; 11 bases are shared with TRBD2. The germline gives CDR1 SGHTA, CDR2 FQGTGA. This CDR3 has 15 residues. With 5 bases clipped from V and 5 bases from J, the junction kept 5 bases outside the gene matches. The CDR3, as DNA: TGTGCCAGCAGCCACCTAGCGGGGGGAAACAATGAGCAGTTCTTC. Translation: CASSHLAGGNNEQFF.

The V call is TRBV5-8, the J call TRBJ1-6, with 11 bases identical to TRBD1. Germline-derived CDR1 and CDR2 are SGHTS and YDEGEE. After removal of 4 bases from V and 1 base from J, the junction contained 10 bases not matched to a gene. The CDR3 has 19 amino acids. CDR3 sequence reads: CASSRGQGARGSYNSPLHF. DNA of the CDR3: TGTGCCAGCAGCCGTGGACAGGGGGCCCGGGGTTCCTATAATTCACCCCTCCACTTT.

J is TRBJ2-2 and V is TRBV11-2, with D possibly TRBD2 on 6 matching bases. V shed 2 bases and J shed 6 bases, with 16 bases lying between them. The length of the CDR3 is 16 residues. From germline, CDR1 is SGHAT and CDR2 FQNNGV. CDR3 region: CASSLRRGSDAGELFF. The CDR3, as DNA: TGTGCCAGCAGCTTACGGCGGGGATCGGACGCCGGGGAGCTGTTTTTT. The entire variable domain, with the rest obtained from reference TRBV11-2 and TRBJ2-2, is as follows: EAGVAQSPRYKIIEKRQSVAFWCNPISGHATLYWYQQILGQGPKLLIQFQNNGVVDDSQLPKDRFSAERLKGVDSTLKIQPAKLEDSAVYLCASSLRRGSDAGELFFGEGSRLTVL.

The chain carries TRBV6-1 and TRBJ2-7, with no clear D. The CDR3 totals 13 residues. The germline CDR1 and CDR2 sequences are MNHNS and SASEGT. CDR3: CASREASLYEQYV. The CDR3 region has the DNA TGTGCCAGCAGAGAAGCGAGTCTTTACGAGCAGTACGTC.

With respect to this clone: This CDR3 is also generated by other DNA sequences in the sample. The rearrangement links TRBV9 to TRBJ2-5, with 8 bases matching TRBD1. The CDR3 contains 14 residues. CDR1 SGDLS and CDR2 YYNGEE come from the germline V gene. V shed 0 bases and J 3 bases; nucleotides not matched to a gene: 1. The CDR3 reads CASSVGTGKETQYF. In nucleotides, the CDR3 is TGTGCCAGCAGCGTAGGGACAGGGAAAGAGACCCAGTACTTC.

Only one count was recorded for this clone. V usage is TRBV7-9 and J usage is TRBJ1-1; TRBD1 is a possible D gene (5 bases). V was cut by 5 bases and J by 5 bases, with 18 bases left in between. The V gene's germline CDR1 is SEHNR and CDR2 FQNEAQ (reference sequence). The CDR3 length is 15 residues. The CDR3, as DNA: TGTGCCAGCAGCCGGGTGGGATCCGGGGGGACTGAAGCTTTCTTT. As protein: CASSRVGSGGTEAFF. The full variable domain, with the rest looked up from reference TRBV7-9 and TRBJ1-1, is DTGVSQNPRHKITKRGQNVTFRCDPISEHNRLYWYRQTLGQGPEFLTYFQNEAQLEKSRLLSDRFSAERPKGSFSTLEIQRTEQGDSAMYLCASSRVGSGGTEAFFGQGTRLTVV.

The chain employs TRBV7-2 and TRBJ2-5; tentatively, D is TRBD1 (5 bases). Germline CDR1 reads SGHTA; CDR2 reads FQGNSA. CDR3 length equals 14 residues. Between the trimmed V and J ends, which lost 5 bases and 1 base, there was a span of 11 bases. The DNA for the CDR3 is TGTGCCAGCAGCGCCGACAGTTTCCAAGAGACCCAGTACTTC. As protein: CASSADSFQETQYF.

The chain is built from TRBV5-1 and TRBJ1-6; 8 bases map to TRBD1. The CDR3 has 16 residues. J was trimmed by 3 bases and V by 2 bases; bases with no gene match: 4. Germline CDR1 and CDR2: SGHRS and YFSETQ. The CDR3 region has the DNA TGCGCCAGCAGCTTAACAGGGGGTATCTATAATTCACCCCTCCACTTT. It specifies CASSLTGGIYNSPLHF. The full variable domain, with the rest looked up from reference TRBV5-1 and TRBJ1-6, is KAGVTQTPRYLIKTRGQQVTLSCSPISGHRSVSWYQQTPGQGLQFLFEYFSETQRNKGNFPGRFSGRQFSNSRSEMNVSTLELGDSALYLCASSLTGGIYNSPLHFGNGTRLTVT.

The rearrangement uses TRBV25-1 and TRBJ2-5; maybe TRBD2 (6 bases). CDR3 size: 17 residues. V was cut by 2 bases and J by 1 base, with 17 bases left in between. Germline CDR1 and CDR2: MGHDK and SYGVNS. This chain's CDR3 is CASSEIKGGTVQETQYF. In DNA form, the CDR3 reads TGTGCCAGCAGTGAAATCAAGGGCGGGACCGTCCAAGAGACCCAGTACTTC.

This chain joins TRBV5-4 and TRBJ2-1, with 14 bases aligning to TRBD2. Germline CDR1 and CDR2: SGHNT and YYREEE (reference sequence). The CDR3 is made up of 16 amino acids. The V segment lost 4 bases and the J segment 6 bases; nucleotides outside the gene matches: 6. Written as DNA, the CDR3 is TGTGCCAGCAGCAGAGAGGGACTAGCGGGAGCCAATGAGCAGTTCTTC. As protein: CASSREGLAGANEQFF.

The chain is built from TRBV2 and TRBJ2-5, with 9 bases identical to TRBD2. The CDR3 is 15 amino acids. Trimming removed 7 bases from V and 5 bases from J; junction bases left unmatched: 11. Germline lookup yields CDR1 SNHLY and CDR2 FYNNEI. The DNA of the CDR3 is TGTGCCAGCACCCTGACTAGCGGACGTCATGAGACCCAGTACTTC. Translation gives CASTLTSGRHETQYF.

The CDR3 protein is CAIGSNSYNEQFF. The CDR3, as DNA: TGTGCCATTGGGAGTAACTCCTACAATGAGCAGTTCTTC. This chain uses TRBV10-3 with TRBJ2-1; D may be TRBD2 (5 bases). The germline CDR1 and CDR2 sequences are ENHRY and SYGVKD. The CDR3 extends over 13 amino acids. V was clipped by 9 bases and J by 0 bases, with 9 bases between them.

The sample holds a few counts of this clone. V and J are TRBV7-2 and TRBJ2-2; the D gene is possibly TRBD1 (6 bases). Germline CDR1 SGHTA, CDR2 FQGNSA. V was cut by 5 bases and J by 0 bases, with 13 bases left in between. The CDR3 runs 16 residues. CDR3 sequence (DNA): TGTGCCAGCAGCCCAAGGACAGCCGCGAACACCGGGGAGCTGTTTTTT. This encodes CASSPRTAANTGELFF.

The V and J genes are TRBV20-1 and TRBJ2-1; TRBD2 matches 14 bases. CDR1 DFQATT and CDR2 SNEGSKA come from the germline V gene (reference sequence). V shed 3 bases and J 7 bases; nucleotides not matched to a gene: 5. The CDR3 is 15 amino acids. CDR3 sequence (DNA): TGCAGTGCTAGTGGGGGACTAGCGGGAGAGAATGAGCAGTTCTTC. Its protein is CSASGGLAGENEQFF.

This clone was recorded at least ten times. The chain uses TRBV6-1 and TRBJ1-2; 7 bases map to TRBD1. The CDR3 sequence is 14 residues long. V was clipped by 2 bases and J by 5 bases; unmatched bases: 5. Germline V gives CDR1 MNHNS, CDR2 SASEGT. The CDR3 loop is CASSENRGLYGYTF. The CDR3 DNA follows: TGTGCCAGCAGTGAAAATAGGGGGCTGTATGGCTACACCTTC.

J is TRBJ2-6 and V is TRBV11-3; weak D call: TRBD2 (7 bases). CDR1 SGHNT and CDR2 YENEEA come from the germline V gene. The CDR3 length is 20 residues. V lost 4 bases, J lost 0 bases, and 22 bases lay in between. CDR3 in DNA: TGTGCCAGCAGCTCTACTGATTGGAGGGGGGGTGGCTCTGGGGCCAACGTCCTGACTTTC. This translates into CASSSTDWRGGGSGANVLTF.

The chain joins TRBV30 to TRBJ2-1; tentatively, D is TRBD1 (5 bases). Germline values: CDR1 GTSNPN, CDR2 SVGIG (reference sequence). V dropped 1 base and J dropped 14 bases, with 12 bases sitting between them. The CDR3 runs 11 residues. The CDR3 here is CAWSGASQEFF. CDR3 sequence (DNA): TGTGCCTGGAGTGGAGCCTCACAGGAGTTCTTC.

The CDR3 region is CASSLGAGANEKLFF. Written as DNA, the CDR3 is TGTGCCAGCAGCTTAGGAGCAGGGGCCAATGAAAAACTGTTTTTT. The chain carries TRBV7-8 and TRBJ1-4; a possible D gene is TRBD1 (6 bases). CDR1 SGHVS and CDR2 FQNEAQ come from the germline V gene. CDR3 length equals 15 residues. The V end was cut by 1 base, the J end by 5 bases, with 11 bases between.

The V gene is TRBV10-3, the J gene TRBJ1-1, with a weak D call TRBD1 (6 bases). Germline values: CDR1 ENHRY, CDR2 SYGVKD. Trimming took off 5 bases at V and 3 bases at J, with 10 bases between the two ends. The CDR3 spans 13 residues. The CDR3 sequence is CAISRGTDTEAFF. The CDR3 DNA is TGTGCCATCAGTAGGGGGACGGACACTGAAGCTTTCTTT.

The chain couples TRBV18 to TRBJ1-5; D is uncertain. Trimming removed 5 bases at V and 0 bases at J, with 11 bases between. The CDR3 contains 15 residues. From germline, CDR1 is KGHSH and CDR2 LQKENI. CDR3 coding DNA: TGTGCCAGCTCAGGGCAGATTGATAGCAATCAGCCCCAGCATTTT. Residues: CASSGQIDSNQPQHF.

To note about this clone: A much bigger clone sits one base away, suggesting this may be a read error. This chain links TRBV7-2 with TRBJ1-1, with D maybe TRBD1 (5 bases). The CDR3 covers 13 residues. Trimming stripped 3 bases from V and 1 base from J, with 6 bases between. Germline V gives CDR1 SGHTA, CDR2 FQGNSA. The CDR3 DNA reads as TGTGCCAGCAGCTTTACAGGGAACACTGAAGCTTTCTTT. This translates into CASSFTGNTEAFF.